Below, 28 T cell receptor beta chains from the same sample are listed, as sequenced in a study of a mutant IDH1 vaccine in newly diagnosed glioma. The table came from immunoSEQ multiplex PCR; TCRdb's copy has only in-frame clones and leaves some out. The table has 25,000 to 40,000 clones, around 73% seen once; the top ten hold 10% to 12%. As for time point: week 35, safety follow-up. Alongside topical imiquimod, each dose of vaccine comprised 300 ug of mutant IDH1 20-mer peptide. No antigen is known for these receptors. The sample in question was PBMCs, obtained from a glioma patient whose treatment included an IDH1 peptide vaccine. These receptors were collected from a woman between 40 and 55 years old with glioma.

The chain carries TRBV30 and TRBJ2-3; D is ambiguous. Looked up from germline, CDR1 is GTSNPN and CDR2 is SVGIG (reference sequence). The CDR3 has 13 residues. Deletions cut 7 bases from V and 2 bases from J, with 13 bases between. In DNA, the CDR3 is TGTGCCTCTAGAGTGGGAAACACAGATACGCAGTATTTT. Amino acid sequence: CASRVGNTDTQYF.

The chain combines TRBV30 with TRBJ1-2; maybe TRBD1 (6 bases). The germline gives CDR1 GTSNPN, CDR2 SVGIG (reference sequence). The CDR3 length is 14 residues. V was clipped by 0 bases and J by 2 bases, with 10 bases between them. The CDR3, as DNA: TGTGCCTGGAGTGTAGGGACACCCAACTATGGCTACACCTTC. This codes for CAWSVGTPNYGYTF. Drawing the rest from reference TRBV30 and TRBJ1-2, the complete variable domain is SQTIHQWPATLVQPVGSPLSLECTVEGTSNPNLYWYRQAAGRGLQLLFYSVGIGQISSEVPQNLSASRPQDRQFILSSKKLLLSDSGFYLCAWSVGTPNYGYTFGSGTRLTVV.

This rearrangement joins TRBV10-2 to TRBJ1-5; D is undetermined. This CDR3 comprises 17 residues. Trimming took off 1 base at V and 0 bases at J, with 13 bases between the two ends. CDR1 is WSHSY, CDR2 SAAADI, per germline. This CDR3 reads CASSEFGPDYSNQPQHF. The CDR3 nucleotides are TGCGCCAGCAGTGAGTTTGGACCGGACTATAGCAATCAGCCCCAGCATTTT.

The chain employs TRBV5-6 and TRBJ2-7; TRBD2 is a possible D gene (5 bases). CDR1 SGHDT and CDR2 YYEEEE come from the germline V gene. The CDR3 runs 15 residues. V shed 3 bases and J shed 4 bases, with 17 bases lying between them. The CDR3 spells CASSWLGASSYEQYF. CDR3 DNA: TGTGCCAGCAGCTGGCTGGGAGCTAGCAGTTACGAGCAGTACTTC.

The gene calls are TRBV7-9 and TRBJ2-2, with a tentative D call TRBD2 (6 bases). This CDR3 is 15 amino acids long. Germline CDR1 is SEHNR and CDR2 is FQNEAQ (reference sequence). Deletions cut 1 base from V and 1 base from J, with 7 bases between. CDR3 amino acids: CASSLGRVNTGELFF. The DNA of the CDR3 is TGTGCCAGCAGCTTAGGGAGGGTGAACACCGGGGAGCTGTTTTTT.

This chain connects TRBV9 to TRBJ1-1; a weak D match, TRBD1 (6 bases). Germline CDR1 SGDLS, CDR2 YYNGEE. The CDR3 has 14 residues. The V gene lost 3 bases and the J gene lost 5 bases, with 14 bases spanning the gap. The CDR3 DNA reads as TGTGCCAGCAGCGGACCACAGGGTAGGACTGAAGCTTTCTTT. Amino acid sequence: CASSGPQGRTEAFF.

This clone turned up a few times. The CDR3 coding sequence is TGTGCCAGCAGCCGGACGGAAAACTATGGCTACACCTTC. Residues: CASSRTENYGYTF. The V and J genes are TRBV7-9 and TRBJ1-2; D ambiguous. Germline V gene data show CDR1 as SEHNR and CDR2 as FQNEAQ (reference sequence). The CDR3 has 13 residues. The V end was cut by 5 bases, the J end by 2 bases, with 9 bases between.

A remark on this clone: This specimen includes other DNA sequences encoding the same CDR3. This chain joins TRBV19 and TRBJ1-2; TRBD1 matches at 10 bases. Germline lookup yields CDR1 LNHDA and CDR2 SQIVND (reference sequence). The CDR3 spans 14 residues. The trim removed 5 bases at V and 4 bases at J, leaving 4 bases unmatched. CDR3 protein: CASSVRQGAYGYTF. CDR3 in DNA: TGTGCCAGTAGTGTCCGACAGGGGGCCTATGGCTACACCTTC. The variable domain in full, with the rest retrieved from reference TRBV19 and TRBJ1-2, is DGGITQSPKYLFRKEGQNVTLSCEQNLNHDAMYWYRQDPGQGLRLIYYSQIVNDFQKGDIAEGYSVSREKKESFPLTVTSAQKNPTAFYLCASSVRQGAYGYTFGSGTRLTVV.

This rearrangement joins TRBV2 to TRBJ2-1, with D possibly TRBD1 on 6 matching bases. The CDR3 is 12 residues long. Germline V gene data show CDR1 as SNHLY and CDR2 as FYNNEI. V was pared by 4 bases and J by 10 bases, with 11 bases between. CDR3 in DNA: TGTGCCAGCAGTGTCAGGGGCGGGGAGCAGTTCTTC. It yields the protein CASSVRGGEQFF.

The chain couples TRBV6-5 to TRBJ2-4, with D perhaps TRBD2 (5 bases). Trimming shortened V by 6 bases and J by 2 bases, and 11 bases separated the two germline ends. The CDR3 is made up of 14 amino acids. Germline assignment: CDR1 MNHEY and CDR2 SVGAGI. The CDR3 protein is CASRGSGTKNIQYF. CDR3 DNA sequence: TGTGCCAGCAGGGGGTCGGGGACCAAAAACATTCAGTACTTC.

The DNA of the CDR3 is TGTGCCAGCAGTAAGGACGGCCTTTATAATGAAAAACTGTTTTTT. The encoded protein is CASSKDGLYNEKLFF. This sequence joins TRBV6-5 and TRBJ1-4; D is uncertain. The germline CDR1 and CDR2 sequences are MNHEY and SVGAGI. The CDR3 has 15 residues. Trimming left V 5 bases short and J 4 bases short, with 14 bases between.

The CDR3 region is CASSESTREGPQHF. CDR3 DNA sequence: TGCGCCAGCAGTGAGTCTACACGGGAGGGGCCCCAGCATTTT. This chain links TRBV10-2 with TRBJ1-5; D remains unclear. The CDR3 is 14 amino acids. CDR1 is WSHSY and CDR2 is SAAADI in the germline V gene. The V gene lost 0 bases and the J gene lost 9 bases, with 12 bases spanning the gap.

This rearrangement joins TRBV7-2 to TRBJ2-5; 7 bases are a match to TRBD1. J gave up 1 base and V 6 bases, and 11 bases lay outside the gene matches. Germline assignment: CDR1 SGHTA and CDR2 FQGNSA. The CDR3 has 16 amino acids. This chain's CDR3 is CASRDRGTVAQETQYF. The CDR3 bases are TGTGCCAGCAGAGACCGTGGGACAGTCGCCCAAGAGACCCAGTACTTC.

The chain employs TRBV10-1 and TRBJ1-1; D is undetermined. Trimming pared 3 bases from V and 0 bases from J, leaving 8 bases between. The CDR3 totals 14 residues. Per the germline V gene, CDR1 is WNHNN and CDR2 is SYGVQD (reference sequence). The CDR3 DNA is TGCGCCAGCAGTGATTCGGGAATGAACACTGAAGCTTTCTTT. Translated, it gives CASSDSGMNTEAFF.

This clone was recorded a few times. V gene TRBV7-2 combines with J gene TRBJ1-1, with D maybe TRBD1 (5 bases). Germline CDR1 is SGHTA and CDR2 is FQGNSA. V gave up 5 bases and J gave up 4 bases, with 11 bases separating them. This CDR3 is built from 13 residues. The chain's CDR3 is CASSRGVITEAFF. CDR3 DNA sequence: TGTGCCAGCAGCCGAGGGGTGATCACTGAAGCTTTCTTT.

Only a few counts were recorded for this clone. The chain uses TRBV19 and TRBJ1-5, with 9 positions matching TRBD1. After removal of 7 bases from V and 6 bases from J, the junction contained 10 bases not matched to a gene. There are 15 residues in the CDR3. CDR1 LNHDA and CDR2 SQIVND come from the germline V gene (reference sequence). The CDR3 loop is CASTYSGTGPQPQHF. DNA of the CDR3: TGTGCCAGTACTTACTCCGGGACAGGGCCTCAGCCCCAGCATTTT.

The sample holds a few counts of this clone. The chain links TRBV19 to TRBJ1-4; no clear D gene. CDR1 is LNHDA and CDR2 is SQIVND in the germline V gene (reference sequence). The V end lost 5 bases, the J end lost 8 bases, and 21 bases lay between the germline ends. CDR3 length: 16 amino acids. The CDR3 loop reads CASSARKGSSDEKLFF. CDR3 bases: TGTGCCAGTAGTGCGCGAAAGGGCAGCTCGGACGAAAAACTGTTTTTT.

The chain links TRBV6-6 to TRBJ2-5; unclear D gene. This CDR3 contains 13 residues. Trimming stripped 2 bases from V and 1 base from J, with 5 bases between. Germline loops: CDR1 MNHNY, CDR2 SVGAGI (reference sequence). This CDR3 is CASSYEVQETQYF. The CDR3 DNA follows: TGTGCCAGCAGTTACGAAGTCCAAGAGACCCAGTACTTC.

CDR3 DNA sequence: TGTGCCAGCAGTCAAGGGGGAAATGAGCAGTTCTTC. Its translation: CASSQGGNEQFF. This rearrangement joins TRBV6-5 to TRBJ2-1, with D perhaps TRBD1 (6 bases). This CDR3 is 12 amino acids long. The germline V and J ends were trimmed by 5 bases and 7 bases, with 9 bases remaining between them. CDR1 and CDR2 (germline): MNHEY, SVGAGI.

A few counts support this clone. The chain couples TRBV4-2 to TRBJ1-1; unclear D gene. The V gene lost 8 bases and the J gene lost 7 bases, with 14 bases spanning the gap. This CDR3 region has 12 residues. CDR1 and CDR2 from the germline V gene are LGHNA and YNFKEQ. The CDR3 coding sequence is TGTGCCAGCTCCCCCGCGTTTGGTGAAGCTTTCTTT. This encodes CASSPAFGEAFF.

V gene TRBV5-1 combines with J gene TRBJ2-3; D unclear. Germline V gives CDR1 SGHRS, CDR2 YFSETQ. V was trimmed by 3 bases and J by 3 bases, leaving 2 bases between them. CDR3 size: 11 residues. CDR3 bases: TGCGCCAGCAGCTCGACAGATACGCAGTATTTT. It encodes CASSSTDTQYF.

The CDR3 DNA reads as TGTGCCACCAGCGGGGACGGTAACAATGAGCAGTTCTTC. Its translation: CATSGDGNNEQFF. The V call is TRBV15, the J call TRBJ2-1; D might be TRBD1 or TRBD2, each matching 5 bases. V lost 5 bases and J 5 bases, leaving 10 bases between the germline ends. This CDR3 has 13 amino acids. CDR1 and CDR2 (germline): LNHNV, YYDKDF (reference sequence).

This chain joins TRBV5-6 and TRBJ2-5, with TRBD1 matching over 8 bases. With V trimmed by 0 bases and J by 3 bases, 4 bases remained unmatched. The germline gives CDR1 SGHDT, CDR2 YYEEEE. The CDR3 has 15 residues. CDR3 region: CASSLGAGGKETQYF. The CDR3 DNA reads TGTGCCAGCAGCTTGGGAGCAGGGGGCAAAGAGACCCAGTACTTC.

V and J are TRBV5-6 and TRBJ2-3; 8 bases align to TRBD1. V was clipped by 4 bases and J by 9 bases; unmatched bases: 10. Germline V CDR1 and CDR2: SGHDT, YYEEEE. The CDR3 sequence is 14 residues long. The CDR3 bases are TGTGCCAGCAGCCCGGACAGGGAACGTTTAACGCAGTATTTT. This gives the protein CASSPDRERLTQYF.

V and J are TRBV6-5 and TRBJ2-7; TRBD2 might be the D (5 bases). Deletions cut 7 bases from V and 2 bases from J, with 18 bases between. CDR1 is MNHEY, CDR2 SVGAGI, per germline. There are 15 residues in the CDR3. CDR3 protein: CASKIGPGITYEQYF. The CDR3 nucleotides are TGTGCCAGCAAGATTGGCCCCGGGATTACCTACGAGCAGTACTTC.

In DNA form, the CDR3 reads TGTGCCAGCATGAGGTCTTTTAGAAGCAATCAGCCCCAGCATTTT. Its protein is CASMRSFRSNQPQHF. The chain links TRBV2 to TRBJ1-5; D not resolved. The CDR3 is 15 amino acids. Germline assignment: CDR1 SNHLY and CDR2 FYNNEI. V was cut by 7 bases and J by 1 base, with 14 bases left in between. Full variable domain (missing parts from reference TRBV2 and TRBJ1-5): EPEVTQTPSHQVTQMGQEVILRCVPISNHLYFYWYRQILGQKVEFLVSFYNNEISEKSEIFDDQFSVERPDGSNFTLKIRSTKLEDSAMYFCASMRSFRSNQPQHFGDGTRLSIL.

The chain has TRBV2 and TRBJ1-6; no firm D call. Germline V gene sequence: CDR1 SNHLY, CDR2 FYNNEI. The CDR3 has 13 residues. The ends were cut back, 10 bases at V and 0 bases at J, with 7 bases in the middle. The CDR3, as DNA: TGTGCCACCGCGGGCTCCTATAATTCACCCCTCCACTTT. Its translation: CATAGSYNSPLHF.

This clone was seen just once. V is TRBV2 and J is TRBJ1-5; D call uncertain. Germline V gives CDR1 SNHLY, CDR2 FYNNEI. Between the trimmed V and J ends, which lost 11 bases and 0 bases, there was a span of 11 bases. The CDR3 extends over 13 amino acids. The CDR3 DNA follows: TGTGCCGGAGGACTAAATAGCAATCAGCCCCAGCATTTT. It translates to CAGGLNSNQPQHF.